These 20 T cell receptor beta chains came from one sample sequenced in a study of T cell responses to AZD1222 COVID-19 vaccine. TCRdb's table, derived via immunoSEQ multiplex PCR, lists solely in-frame clones and lacks some. Of tens of thousands of clones in the sample, about 78% were seen once. Specimen: peripheral blood, collected on day 0 of AZD1222 vaccination. These receptors came from an adult in good health.

This sequence joins TRBV18 and TRBJ1-4; 10 nucleotides align to TRBD1. Germline assignment: CDR1 KGHSH and CDR2 LQKENI. The ends lost 6 bases at V and 7 bases at J; junction bases unmatched: 5. The CDR3 is made up of 14 amino acids. The CDR3 bases are TGTGCCAGCTCTAGACAGGGGGCGGCTGAAAAACTGTTTTTT. Protein product: CASSRQGAAEKLFF.

The V gene is TRBV28, the J gene TRBJ2-3; tentatively, D is TRBD2 (6 bases). The CDR3 has 13 amino acids. V was trimmed by 7 bases and J by 5 bases, leaving 13 bases between them. Looked up from germline, CDR1 is MDHEN and CDR2 is SYDVKM. DNA for the CDR3: TGTGCCAGCACGGTCGGGGGAAGAGATACGCAGTATTTT. It specifies CASTVGGRDTQYF.

V is TRBV9 and J is TRBJ1-4, with 10 nucleotides matching TRBD1. This CDR3 has 15 residues. Germline CDR1 and CDR2: SGDLS and YYNGEE. V trimming: 3 bases; J trimming: 8 bases; junction bases outside the gene matches: 7. CDR3 protein: CASSDWTGGDEKLFF. The CDR3 nucleotides are TGTGCCAGCAGCGATTGGACAGGGGGAGACGAAAAACTGTTTTTT.

This sequence joins TRBV11-2 and TRBJ2-2; maybe TRBD1 (6 bases). Trimming removed 3 bases at V and 7 bases at J, with 15 bases between. The CDR3 extends over 15 amino acids. Germline V gene lookup returns CDR1 SGHAT and CDR2 FQNNGV. CDR3 region: CASSFLGGSGGELFF. The CDR3 DNA reads TGTGCCAGCAGCTTCCTAGGGGGATCGGGCGGGGAGCTGTTTTTT.

The chain has TRBV27 and TRBJ1-1, with 8 bases matching TRBD1. With V trimmed by 3 bases and J by 4 bases, 10 bases remained unmatched. CDR1 is MNHEY and CDR2 is SMNVEV in the germline V gene (reference sequence). The CDR3 extends over 16 amino acids. This CDR3 reads CASSFTFRGRGTEAFF. CDR3 sequence (DNA): TGTGCCAGCAGTTTCACCTTCAGGGGGCGCGGCACTGAAGCTTTCTTT.

In its sample, this clone was seen once. The chain is built from TRBV5-1 and TRBJ1-2, with 10 bases matching TRBD1. CDR3 length: 17 amino acids. Trimming removed 4 bases from V and 0 bases from J; junction bases left unmatched: 9. Germline V CDR1 and CDR2: SGHRS, YFSETQ. In nucleotides, the CDR3 is TGCGCCAGCAGCGGTGGGACAGGGGAACAAGCTAACTATGGCTACACCTTC. Translating gives CASSGGTGEQANYGYTF.

The chain employs TRBV7-9 and TRBJ2-2; D gene uncertain. There are 13 residues in the CDR3. V lost 2 bases to trimming and J lost 3 bases, with 4 bases between them. CDR1 SEHNR and CDR2 FQNEAQ come from the germline V gene (reference sequence). The CDR3 region is CASSLRDTGELFF. DNA for the CDR3: TGTGCCAGCAGCTTACGAGACACCGGGGAGCTGTTTTTT.

In DNA form, the CDR3 reads TGTGCCAGCAGCTTAGCGGAGACAGCGGATTATGGCTACACCTTC. Its translation: CASSLAETADYGYTF. The chain is built from TRBV7-8 and TRBJ1-2; TRBD1 is a possible D gene (5 bases). The CDR3 runs to 15 residues. Germline CDR1 SGHVS, CDR2 FQNEAQ. The V and J ends lost 0 bases and 5 bases respectively, with 13 bases between them.

This clone occurred a few times. J is TRBJ2-1 and V is TRBV5-1; no clear D gene. The CDR3 sequence is 13 residues long. CDR1 SGHRS and CDR2 YFSETQ come from the germline V gene. Trimming took 4 bases from V and 6 from J, leaving 11 bases between them. CDR3 DNA: TGCGCCAGCAGCGGTCTGGTCGGCAATGAGCAGTTCTTC. Residues: CASSGLVGNEQFF.

The chain has TRBV6-5 and TRBJ2-5, with 9 bases fitting TRBD2. The CDR3 contains 15 residues. Looked up from germline, CDR1 is MNHEY and CDR2 is SVGAGI. V shed 6 bases, J shed 0 bases, and the junction held 5 bases outside the gene matches. CDR3 region: CASSRAGGYQETQYF. In nucleotides, the CDR3 is TGTGCCAGCAGCAGAGCGGGGGGCTACCAAGAGACCCAGTACTTC.

The J gene is TRBJ1-2, the V gene TRBV7-5. TRBV7-5 is a recognized pseudogene. The CDR3 totals 15 residues. CDR3 DNA sequence: TGTGCCAAGGGTCTAGCGGGGGCCGGGGGCGATGGCTACACCTTC. This codes for CAKGLAGAGGDGYTF.

The chain combines TRBV5-1 with TRBJ1-1; tentatively, D is TRBD1 (6 bases). In germline, CDR1 is SGHRS, CDR2 YFSETQ. V was clipped by 2 bases and J by 2 bases, with 10 bases between them. CDR3 length equals 14 residues. The CDR3 DNA follows: TGCGCCAGCAGCTTCCGGGACACAAACACTGAAGCTTTCTTT. It is translated as CASSFRDTNTEAFF.

The rearrangement uses TRBV6-2 or TRBV6-3 and TRBJ1-6, with TRBD1 identical over 8 bases. The V gene's germline CDR1 is MNHEY and CDR2 SVGEGT. V gave up 6 bases and J gave up 9 bases; unmatched junction bases: 10. CDR3 length equals 15 residues. CDR3 loop: CASRPDRGPLSPLHF. Here the CDR3 DNA reads TGTGCCAGCAGACCTGACAGGGGTCCACTTTCACCCCTCCACTTT.

The rearrangement joins TRBV7-9 to TRBJ2-5; D is ambiguous. The germline CDR1 and CDR2 sequences are SEHNR and FQNEAQ (reference sequence). The V end was cut by 3 bases, the J end by 5 bases, with 4 bases between. This CDR3 spans 11 amino acids. The CDR3: CASSLVETQYF. As DNA, the CDR3 is TGTGCCAGCAGCTTGGTTGAGACCCAGTACTTC.

The chain has TRBV19 and TRBJ1-2; 7 positions agree with TRBD1. Germline V gene sequence: CDR1 LNHDA, CDR2 SQIVND (reference sequence). The CDR3 runs 15 residues. V dropped 3 bases and J dropped 2; count of bases not matched to a gene: 6. CDR3 coding DNA: TGTGCCAGTAGTATCGACTACAGGGGAAACTATGGCTACACCTTC. Protein sequence: CASSIDYRGNYGYTF. The full variable domain, in which reference TRBV19 and TRBJ1-2 provide the parts outside the CDR3, is DGGITQSPKYLFRKEGQNVTLSCEQNLNHDAMYWYRQDPGQGLRLIYYSQIVNDFQKGDIAEGYSVSREKKESFPLTVTSAQKNPTAFYLCASSIDYRGNYGYTFGSGTRLTVV.

This clone was seen only once. This chain connects TRBV7-9 to TRBJ2-7, with TRBD1 identical over 10 bases. J gave up 7 bases and V 3 bases, and 12 bases lay outside the gene matches. Germline V gives CDR1 SEHNR, CDR2 FQNEAQ (reference sequence). There are 16 residues in the CDR3. CDR3 amino acids: CASSLGLTGGPGEQYF. In DNA, the CDR3 is TGTGCCAGCAGCTTGGGCCTGACAGGGGGCCCGGGGGAGCAGTACTTC.

The chain combines TRBV7-2 with TRBJ1-2, with D possibly matching TRBD1 (6 bases). This CDR3 region has 14 residues. Germline V gene lookup returns CDR1 SGHTA and CDR2 FQGNSA. V gave up 0 bases and J gave up 4 bases, with 9 bases separating them. CDR3 in amino acids: CASSLAQGPYGYTF. The CDR3 bases are TGTGCCAGCAGCTTAGCTCAGGGGCCCTATGGCTACACCTTC.

This clone occurred a few times. This chain links TRBV4-2 with TRBJ2-1; 10 bases map to TRBD2. The junction had 13 bases not matched to a gene; V was cut back by 2 bases and J by 12 bases. The CDR3 is 16 residues long. Per germline, CDR1 LGHNA and CDR2 YNFKEQ. CDR3 DNA sequence: TGTGCCAGCAGCCAATTAGAGGGGACTAGCGCTCCCCCGCAGTTCTTC. It encodes CASSQLEGTSAPPQFF.

This CDR3 is CASSLAGGNQPQHF. In nucleotides, the CDR3 is TGTGCCAGCAGCTTAGCAGGGGGCAATCAGCCCCAGCATTTT. The chain recombines TRBV11-2 with TRBJ1-5; a weak D match, TRBD1 (6 bases). The CDR3 has 14 residues. Germline V gene sequence: CDR1 SGHAT, CDR2 FQNNGV. V was shortened by 1 base and J by 2 bases, with 6 bases between the two germline ends.

This clone was found a few times. The chain joins TRBV6-2 or TRBV6-3 to TRBJ2-2; 8 bases line up with TRBD1. V dropped 6 bases and J dropped 6; count of bases not matched to a gene: 12. The CDR3 loop spans 16 amino acids. Germline CDR1 is MNHEY and CDR2 is SVGEGT. The CDR3 region has the DNA TGTGCCAGCAGCCCCGACAGGGGTCGTTTTCCCGGGGAGCTGTTTTTT. Translated: CASSPDRGRFPGELFF.